This T cell receptor beta chain was retrieved from a study of technical replicates of blood from a handful of donors. Measured with immunoSEQ multiplex PCR; TCRdb has only the in-frame clones, and not every one. The data hold thousands of clones, with 91% observed a single time. The germline V gene has CDR1 SGDLS and CDR2 YYNGEE. This CDR3 contains 16 residues. V was pared by 0 bases and J by 0 bases, with 13 bases between. This chain links TRBV9 with TRBJ2-7, with D tentatively TRBD2 (6 bases). This sequence originates from a human donor in good health. Sample: PBMCs. CDR3 sequence reads: CASSVGTSPVSYEQYF. The CDR3 region has the DNA TGTGCCAGCAGCGTAGGCACTAGCCCCGTCTCCTACGAGCAGTACTTC.